This entry lists 4 T cell receptor beta chains sequenced from one sample in a study of blood T cell repertoires in COVID-19. The protocol was immunoSEQ multiplex PCR, while the TCRdb copy is restricted to in-frame clones and leaves out a portion. Here the sample spans 60,000 to 85,000 clones, around 80% being singletons. Material for sequencing was peripheral blood. Receptor source: a woman aged 55-70 years with acute or convalescent COVID-19.

The chain carries TRBV24-1 and TRBJ2-1, with a weak D call TRBD1 (6 bases). Trimming pared 10 bases from V and 3 bases from J, leaving 15 bases between. The CDR3 extends over 14 amino acids. The germline CDR1 and CDR2 sequences are KGHDR and SFDVKD. The DNA of the CDR3 is TGTGCCACGGGTGCCGGGACAAACTACAATGAGCAGTTCTTC. It codes for CATGAGTNYNEQFF.

The rearrangement joins TRBV7-2 to TRBJ1-6; no clear D. The CDR3 loop spans 16 amino acids. Germline V lookup: CDR1 SGHTA, CDR2 FQGNSA. V was trimmed by 4 bases and J by 5 bases, leaving 15 bases between them. The CDR3 is CASSSAPIEDNSPLHF. The CDR3, as DNA: TGTGCCAGCAGCTCCGCCCCTATAGAGGATAATTCACCCCTCCACTTT.

This clone was seen once. This chain uses TRBV4-1 with TRBJ2-7; D is unresolved. This CDR3 is built from 15 residues. The germline CDR1 and CDR2 sequences are MGHRA and YSYEKL. Trimming pared 0 bases from V and 3 bases from J, leaving 12 bases between. The chain's CDR3 is CASSQEGGGDYEQYF. CDR3 nucleotide sequence: TGCGCCAGCAGCCAAGAAGGTGGCGGAGACTACGAGCAGTACTTC.

This chain links TRBV6-6 with TRBJ2-7; D may be TRBD1 (6 bases). Between the trimmed V and J ends, which lost 0 bases and 2 bases, there was a span of 11 bases. CDR3 length: 15 residues. Germline CDR1 reads MNHNY; CDR2 reads SVGAGI (reference sequence). The CDR3 coding sequence is TGTGCCAGCAGTTACTCGGACAGCCGGGCCTACGAGCAGTACGTC. This sequence encodes CASSYSDSRAYEQYV.